This T cell receptor beta chain originates from a study of shared clonotypes between healthy human individuals. Background on the study: For every donor, three CD4 naive, three CD4 memory, two CD8 naive and one CD8 memory plates were used.

The J segment lost 5 bases and the V segment lost 3 bases, leaving 3 bases of the junction unmatched. The germline CDR1 and CDR2 sequences are LNHDA and SQIVND (reference sequence). There are 13 residues in the CDR3. From CD4+ cells came CD45RA+ naive and CD45RA-negative memory subsets. The study ran the assay at deep level. Sequenced by immunoSEQ multiplex PCR; TCRdb stores in-frame clones only, minus some. The sample includes a few million clones, just over 90% seen only once; the top ten take 0.35% to 0.45%. The chain carries TRBV19 and TRBJ1-2; 7 bases align to TRBD1. This TCR came from a man aged 18-30 years in good health. Some clones in this sample may be carry-over from other donors' samples. The sample comprised naive CD4+ T cells from PBMCs. This sample's subset: CD45RA+ positively selected. The CDR3 DNA sequence: TGTGCCAGTAGTATCGGGGACAGATATGGCTACACCTTC. This translates into CASSIGDRYGYTF.